This TCR beta chain derives from a study of blood T cell repertoires in COVID-19. Study-wide background: Acute-phase and convalescent COVID-19 samples originated in the United States, Italy and Spain. In each case, the material was cDNA or gDNA derived from T cells, B-cell-depleted T cells, or PBMCs.

Source study methods: How many nucleated cells were present was estimated from reference gene primer amplification. Generated by immunoSEQ multiplex PCR, the TCRdb table keeps only in-frame clones and is missing some. For V, J and clone size, that table is used; D and trimming come from the DNA. The sample has about 38,000 clones, about 94% seen once; the top ten hold under 5%. Sequences were obtained from peripheral blood. The clonotype was recovered from a human donor with active COVID-19. The donor label of this sample is uncertain.

CDR3 DNA: TGTGCCAGCAGCTCCCGGACAGGGGGCGAGCAGTACTTC. It translates to CASSSRTGGEQYF. This sequence joins TRBV11-2 and TRBJ2-7; 10 positions match TRBD1. Trimming at V came to 4 bases and at J to 6 bases, leaving 3 bases not matched to a gene. This CDR3 spans 13 amino acids. Looked up from germline, CDR1 is SGHAT and CDR2 is FQNNGV. The full variable domain, in which reference TRBV11-2 and TRBJ2-7 provide the parts outside the CDR3, is EAGVAQSPRYKIIEKRQSVAFWCNPISGHATLYWYQQILGQGPKLLIQFQNNGVVDDSQLPKDRFSAERLKGVDSTLKIQPAKLEDSAVYLCASSSRTGGEQYFGPGTRLTVT.